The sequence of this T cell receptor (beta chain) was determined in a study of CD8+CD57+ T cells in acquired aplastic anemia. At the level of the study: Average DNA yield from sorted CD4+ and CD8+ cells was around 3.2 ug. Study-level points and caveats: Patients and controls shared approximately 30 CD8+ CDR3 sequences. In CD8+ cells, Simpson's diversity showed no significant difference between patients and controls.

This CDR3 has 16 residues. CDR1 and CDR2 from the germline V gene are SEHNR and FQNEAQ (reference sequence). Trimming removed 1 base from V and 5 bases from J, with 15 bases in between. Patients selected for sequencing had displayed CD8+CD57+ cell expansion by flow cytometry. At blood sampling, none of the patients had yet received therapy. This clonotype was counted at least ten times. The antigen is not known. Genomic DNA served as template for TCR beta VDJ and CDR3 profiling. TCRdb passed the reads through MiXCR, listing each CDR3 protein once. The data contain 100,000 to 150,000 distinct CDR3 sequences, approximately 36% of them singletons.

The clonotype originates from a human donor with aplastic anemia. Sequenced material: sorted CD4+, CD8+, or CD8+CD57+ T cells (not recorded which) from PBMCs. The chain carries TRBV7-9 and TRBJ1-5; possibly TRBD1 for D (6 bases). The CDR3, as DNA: TGTGCCAGCAGCTTAGTCTGGGGGGGCGAGGATCAGCCCCAGCATTTT. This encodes CASSLVWGGEDQPQHF.